A single sample is the source of the 22 T cell receptor beta chains below, sequenced in a study of blood T cell repertoires in COVID-19. TCRdb's table, derived via immunoSEQ multiplex PCR, lists solely in-frame clones and lacks some. Among over 120,000 clones, just over 85% were seen once, and the ten largest hold less than 4.5%. The sample comprised PBMCs or T cells enriched from blood (not recorded which). These TCRs come from a man aged 45-65 years who had recovered from COVID-19.

This chain connects TRBV28 to TRBJ2-3; TRBD2 aligns across 12 bases. The trim removed 6 bases at V and 5 bases at J, leaving 15 bases unmatched. The germline CDR1 and CDR2 sequences are MDHEN and SYDVKM. CDR3 length equals 18 residues. CDR3 region: CASSLHQRLAGARDTQYF. The CDR3 nucleotides read TGTGCCAGCAGCCTCCACCAACGACTAGCGGGGGCCCGAGATACGCAGTATTTT.

The V and J genes are TRBV7-6 and TRBJ2-7; tentatively, D is TRBD1 (5 bases). This CDR3 has 17 residues. V was pared by 2 bases and J by 2 bases, with 19 bases between. CDR1 SGHVS and CDR2 FNYEAQ come from the germline V gene. The CDR3 loop reads CASSLRGSPANPYEQYF. The DNA for the CDR3 is TGTGCCAGCAGCTTAAGGGGTAGCCCGGCCAACCCCTACGAGCAGTACTTC.

The V call is TRBV4-3, the J call TRBJ1-5; 7 positions match TRBD1. The CDR3 covers 14 residues. The germline CDR1 and CDR2 sequences are LGHNA and YSLEER. The V segment lost 4 bases and the J segment 5 bases; nucleotides outside the gene matches: 5. In nucleotides, the CDR3 is TGCGCCAGCAGCCTTCGGACAGGCGATCAGCCCCAGCATTTT. Translated: CASSLRTGDQPQHF.

This rearrangement joins TRBV29-1 to TRBJ1-1; TRBD1 agrees at 8 bases. Germline loops: CDR1 SQVTM, CDR2 ANQGSEA. This CDR3 comprises 13 residues. Trimming took 7 bases from V and 2 from J; bases not matched to a gene: 6. The DNA for the CDR3 is TGCAGCGATCGGACAGGGCTAAACACTGAAGCTTTCTTT. Translating gives CSDRTGLNTEAFF.

The chain carries TRBV11-2 and TRBJ1-2; TRBD1 might be the D (6 bases). Germline V lookup: CDR1 SGHAT, CDR2 FQNNGV. The CDR3 contains 15 residues. Between the trimmed V and J ends, which lost 2 bases and 8 bases, there was a span of 18 bases. The CDR3 here is CASSLRRTVLGGYTF. As DNA, the CDR3 is TGTGCCAGCAGCTTACGAAGGACAGTCCTCGGGGGCTACACCTTC. The full variable domain, completed using reference TRBV11-2 and TRBJ1-2, is EAGVAQSPRYKIIEKRQSVAFWCNPISGHATLYWYQQILGQGPKLLIQFQNNGVVDDSQLPKDRFSAERLKGVDSTLKIQPAKLEDSAVYLCASSLRRTVLGGYTFGSGTRLTVV.

The V and J genes are TRBV6-5 and TRBJ1-4, with D tentatively TRBD1 (6 bases). Germline CDR1 reads MNHEY; CDR2 reads SVGAGI. The V gene lost 2 bases and the J gene lost 6 bases, with 13 bases spanning the gap. The CDR3 consists of 15 residues. CDR3 in DNA: TGTGCCAGCAGTTACGAGCGGGGGCGTGATGAAAAACTGTTTTTT. This translates into CASSYERGRDEKLFF.

This clone was seen only once. The chain joins TRBV28 to TRBJ2-1; 11 bases are shared with TRBD2. With 6 bases clipped from V and 7 bases from J, the junction kept 8 bases outside the gene matches. Germline V gene lookup returns CDR1 MDHEN and CDR2 SYDVKM. The CDR3 has 15 amino acids. CDR3 nucleotides: TGTGCCAGCAGAGTAGCGGGAGGGCCCTCGAATGAGCAGTTCTTC. Protein: CASRVAGGPSNEQFF.

A remark on this clone: The sample contains more than one DNA sequence encoding this CDR3. J is TRBJ1-5 and V is TRBV6-5; D call uncertain. This CDR3 contains 15 residues. V lost 0 bases and J 0 bases, leaving 6 bases between the germline ends. Germline V gene lookup returns CDR1 MNHEY and CDR2 SVGAGI. The CDR3 loop is CASSYSLYSNQPQHF. The CDR3 bases are TGTGCCAGCAGTTACTCCCTTTATAGCAATCAGCCCCAGCATTTT.

V gene TRBV24-1 combines with J gene TRBJ2-2, with D maybe TRBD2 (8 bases). The germline V and J ends were trimmed by 3 bases and 7 bases, with 17 bases remaining between them. The CDR3 totals 16 residues. The V gene's germline CDR1 is KGHDR and CDR2 SFDVKD. The CDR3 loop reads CATSDGTAGVVGELFF. Written as DNA, the CDR3 is TGTGCCACCAGTGATGGGACAGCGGGAGTAGTCGGGGAGCTGTTTTTT.

This chain uses TRBV3-1 (or the pseudogene TRBV3-2) with TRBJ2-3; 7 nucleotides agree with TRBD2. V lost 4 bases, J lost 4 bases, and 20 bases stayed unmatched. CDR3 length equals 19 residues. Germline V gene sequence: CDR1 LGHDT, CDR2 YNNKEL (reference sequence). DNA for the CDR3: TGTGCCAGCAGCCTCTTACAGATCGGGGGGAGCCTTTGGGCAGATACGCAGTATTTT. It translates to CASSLLQIGGSLWADTQYF.

J is TRBJ1-5 and V is TRBV28, with 9 bases fitting TRBD1. Germline CDR1 reads MDHEN; CDR2 reads SYDVKM. This CDR3 has 15 amino acids. J lost 4 bases, V lost 7 bases, and 8 bases had no gene match. The CDR3 is CASKTPGTGNQPQHF. In DNA, the CDR3 is TGTGCCAGCAAAACCCCCGGGACAGGGAATCAGCCCCAGCATTTT.

The rearrangement joins TRBV18 to TRBJ1-1; 10 bases agree with TRBD1. The ends lost 2 bases at V and 10 bases at J; junction bases unmatched: 16. Germline V CDR1 and CDR2: KGHSH, LQKENI. This CDR3 has 17 amino acids. The CDR3 loop reads CASSPSTGGGGWSGAFF. CDR3 nucleotides: TGTGCCAGCTCACCATCGACAGGGGGCGGAGGGTGGAGTGGAGCTTTCTTT.

V usage is TRBV5-1 and J usage is TRBJ1-3, with 7 bases lining up with TRBD1. The CDR3 is made up of 16 amino acids. Germline CDR1 SGHRS, CDR2 YFSETQ. Unmatched junction bases numbered 4, after V lost 1 base and J lost 0 bases. The CDR3 loop reads CASSLTGVTSGNTIYF. CDR3 sequence (DNA): TGCGCCAGCAGCTTGACAGGGGTCACCTCTGGAAACACCATATATTTT.

The rearrangement links TRBV5-4 to TRBJ2-2; 8 nucleotides agree with TRBD1. The junction had 15 bases not matched to a gene; V was cut back by 5 bases and J by 6 bases. The CDR3 length is 17 residues. From germline, CDR1 is SGHNT and CDR2 YYREEE (reference sequence). The CDR3 nucleotides read TGTGCCAGCAGTCACGTGCCTGGCAGGGGGCAAGCCGGGGAGCTGTTTTTT. Protein sequence: CASSHVPGRGQAGELFF.

V is TRBV5-6 and J is TRBJ1-3; D is possibly TRBD1 (6 bases). Between the trimmed V and J ends, which lost 5 bases and 0 bases, there was a span of 12 bases. CDR1 is SGHDT and CDR2 is YYEEEE in the germline V gene. The length of the CDR3 is 15 residues. CDR3 sequence reads: CASRVRGNSGNTIYF. CDR3 nucleotides: TGTGCCAGCAGGGTGAGGGGGAACTCTGGAAACACCATATATTTT.

This clone was counted a few times. The V gene is TRBV30, the J gene TRBJ1-2; TRBD1 agrees at 7 bases. The ends lost 2 bases at V and 0 bases at J; junction bases unmatched: 6. Germline V gene lookup returns CDR1 GTSNPN and CDR2 SVGIG (reference sequence). The CDR3 sequence is 15 residues long. The CDR3 protein is CAWSTDRAANYGYTF. CDR3 coding DNA: TGTGCCTGGAGTACAGACAGGGCCGCTAACTATGGCTACACCTTC.

The chain links TRBV5-4 to TRBJ2-1; 8 bases match TRBD2. Trimming at V came to 4 bases and at J to 0 bases, leaving 12 bases not matched to a gene. Germline CDR1 and CDR2: SGHNT and YYREEE (reference sequence). The CDR3 contains 18 residues. DNA for the CDR3: TGTGCCAGCAGCCGTTCCGGTAGGAGCGGGAGCTCCTACAATGAGCAGTTCTTC. Protein product: CASSRSGRSGSSYNEQFF.

This chain connects TRBV30 to TRBJ1-5; D is undetermined. The germline V and J ends were trimmed by 0 bases and 0 bases, with 6 bases remaining between them. The CDR3 spans 14 residues. Looked up from germline, CDR1 is GTSNPN and CDR2 is SVGIG (reference sequence). CDR3 amino acids: CAWSVRGSNQPQHF. CDR3 in DNA: TGTGCCTGGAGTGTACGGGGTAGCAATCAGCCCCAGCATTTT. The full variable domain, its missing parts supplied by reference TRBV30 and TRBJ1-5, is SQTIHQWPATLVQPVGSPLSLECTVEGTSNPNLYWYRQAAGRGLQLLFYSVGIGQISSEVPQNLSASRPQDRQFILSSKKLLLSDSGFYLCAWSVRGSNQPQHFGDGTRLSIL.

This chain connects TRBV5-1 to TRBJ2-5; a possible D gene is TRBD1 (6 bases). This CDR3 has 15 amino acids. V was pared by 5 bases and J by 5 bases, with 19 bases between. Germline V CDR1 and CDR2: SGHRS, YFSETQ. The CDR3 reads CASSYESGQTETQYF. CDR3 bases: TGCGCCAGCAGTTACGAAAGCGGACAGACGGAGACCCAGTACTTC.

This clone was counted a few times. The rearrangement uses TRBV3-1 (or the pseudogene TRBV3-2) and TRBJ2-7; tentative D call: TRBD1 (5 bases). Trimming removed 4 bases from V and 1 base from J, with 11 bases in between. The CDR3 covers 14 residues. CDR1 is LGHDT and CDR2 is YNNKEL in the germline V gene (reference sequence). The CDR3 DNA reads as TGTGCCAGCAGCCCTCAGGGTTGGTCCTACGAGCAGTACTTC. This translates into CASSPQGWSYEQYF.

The rearrangement uses TRBV3-1 (or the pseudogene TRBV3-2) and TRBJ2-5, with 9 bases fitting TRBD2. The CDR3 runs 15 residues. Per germline, CDR1 LGHDT and CDR2 YNNKEL (reference sequence). Trimming took 4 bases from V and 3 from J; bases not matched to a gene: 6. Written as DNA, the CDR3 is TGTGCCAGCAGCCCCTGGACTAGCGAGGAAGAGACCCAGTACTTC. It encodes CASSPWTSEEETQYF.

The chain has TRBV7-6 and TRBJ2-2; maybe TRBD2 (5 bases). Germline CDR1 is SGHVS and CDR2 is FNYEAQ. This CDR3 region has 17 residues. The V end lost 1 base, the J end lost 0 bases, and 12 bases lay between the germline ends. DNA for the CDR3: TGTGCCAGCAGCTTAGATGGCGGGCCCGCGAACACCGGGGAGCTGTTTTTT. This codes for CASSLDGGPANTGELFF.